This T cell receptor (beta chain) came from a study of cytomegalovirus exposure and HLA in healthy donors (dated by TCRdb to about 2017). Broadly, across the study: According to an earlier analysis of a few hundred of the donors, roughly 180 million T cells yielded some 120 million unique TCR beta sequences and about 300 Gb of sequence data. Typing coverage varied by locus: roughly 629-640 donors for A, B, C, DRB1 and DQB1; 500 to 550 for DQA1; some 610 for DPA1; about 450 for DPB1. Around 330 gigabases of sequencing data and approximately 92 million unique TCR sequences made up an early release that covered 640 HLA-typed donors. The T cell repertoires of some 670 subjects were profiled by immunosequencing and related to cytomegalovirus serostatus. Because of strong linkage in the cohort, roughly five DR-DQ haplotypes were treated as single units for association and clustering. Of the 398 genotyped donors, approximately 80% were placed in the genetic ancestry cluster associated with self-reported Caucasian donors. To study patterns of TCR occurrence, a later analysis re-analyzed previously published TCR beta repertoires from 666 donors and added high-resolution HLA genotyping. Among 300 to 500 genotyped donors of the cohort, an average of approximately 240,000 unique TCR beta nucleotide sequences was sequenced per donor, of which about 19% were non-productive. Alongside the repertoire data, information on donor age, sex, ethnicity and CMV serostatus was compiled. An earlier analysis of about 600 of the donors used high-throughput TCR beta sequencing to judge whether each TCR beta V gene segment behaved as functional or pseudogenic. Every repertoire in the discovery cohort had been generated on one and the same sequencing platform. HLA typing covered class I and class II loci at four-digit resolution. Rather than drawing on any new phenotypic data, the later analysis identified candidate immune exposures from TCR beta sequences and the way those sequences occurred across donors. A separate validation cohort of 100 to 150 different subjects was used in addition to the approximately 700-subject first cohort. To predict cytomegalovirus infection status, the study brought together high-throughput TCR immunosequencing, statistical association of individual TCRs with disease status, and machine learning. A later genetic analysis used genome-wide SNP genotypes for about 60% of the 666 donors, treating that subset as a discovery cohort. The study aimed to test whether signatures of past pathogen exposure could be identified by cataloging public T cell receptors.

The library relied on the immunoSEQ multiplex PCR assay. The multiplex PCR relied on a mix of 60 forward primers for TCR Vbeta segments and 13 reverse primers for TCR Jbeta segments. Amplification of the CDR3 region of rearranged TCR beta genes was performed with a multiplex PCR assay on genomic DNA. Amplified TCR beta libraries were sequenced as 87-base-pair reads on the Illumina HiSeq System. The source study handled its data this way. A later analysis counted 65 million to 90 million unique TCR beta chains across the 690 or so repertoires, and 9 million to 14 million of these chains were shared by at least two donors. Raw reads were error-corrected and collapsed into unique sequences with a nearest-neighbor algorithm that merged closely related sequences to remove PCR and sequencing errors. Alignment of CDR3 sequences to IMGT reference sequences was used to assign V, D and J gene segments. For a sequence to be retained, a match of at least six nucleotides was required to both a V gene segment and a J gene segment. A rearrangement was called productive if the CDR3 had no stop codons and remained in frame with V and J, and every other rearrangement was called non-productive. CDR3 was defined by IMGT convention, running from the second conserved V-encoded cysteine to the conserved J-encoded phenylalanine. The earlier analysis of more than 450 of the donors excluded sequences that lacked an unambiguous match to a single V gene segment. An earlier analysis of some 610 of the donors called V segments functional above 56.7% productive rearrangements and segregating when the between-donor standard deviation exceeded 5%. A statistical classification framework was built for diagnosing cytomegalovirus status from the catalog of TCR beta chain sequences. A later analysis assigned V and J genes by comparing TCR nucleotide sequences with IMGT/GENE-DB human TR gene sequences. In a later analysis, CDR3 sequences and most-parsimonious VDJ recombination scenarios were assigned using the TCRdist pipeline. A later analysis defined each TCR beta chain by its CDR3 amino acid sequence plus V-gene family, and excluded reads lacking a unique V-gene family. A later analysis removed 550 to 700 highly shared, low-generation-probability nucleotide sequences to deal with suspected cross-contamination and a sequencing artifact. In a later analysis, a clonal expansion index for each public chain was calculated from normalized within-repertoire ranks of inferred template counts. Generation probabilities in a later analysis came from a VDJ recombination model fitted to out-of-frame rearrangements, and those results were checked against IGoR. In a later analysis, TCR-TCR, TCR-HLA and TCR-CMV co-occurrence was scored with hypergeometric tests, and a repertoire-size bias correction was applied to TCR pairs. False discovery rates were estimated in a later analysis by permuting HLA or CMV assignments 20 times. In a later analysis, co-occurring TCRs were grouped using DBSCAN, and TCRdist sequence similarity was added for clustering within HLA-allele-positive subsets. Co-occurrence clustering excluded repertoires with fewer than 30,000 or more than 120,000 public chains, plus five with anomalous nucleotide sharing. Sourced from immuneACCESS, this table was stored by TCRdb with only in-frame sequences that have V and J called. A share of the clones is absent; for the studies checked, an unresolved V gene accounts for under half, and the remainder has no known explanation. V and J calls and clone size are copied from that table; D and trimming were computed from the DNA. The sample has 85,000 to 100,000 clones on record, under 80% of them singletons. The ten largest make up under 8% of the sample.

About this clone: The target of this receptor is not known. Base qualities are not at hand, and no much larger clone is one base apart.

What the research found in general, with its limitations: Compared with equally common non-associated chains, HLA-associated TCR beta chains in a later analysis were more clonally expanded and had lower generation probabilities. A group of highly shared sequence variants was considered likely to be a technical artifact of the sequencing pipeline. For the cohort, immune exposure information was limited to CMV serostatus. In both the original and validation cohorts, the classifier was reported to diagnose cytomegalovirus status with high specificity and sensitivity. Over 15 rarely observed V segments, including chromosome 9 orphons, were excluded from the earlier analysis of some 590 of the donors because counts were too low. When HLA alleles, especially DR and DQ, strongly co-occurred, TCR associations were difficult to assign to individual alleles. Linkage disequilibrium might explain the correlated functional status among segregating V segments, but an unknown experimental factor could not be ruled out. The cohort was sequenced for TCR beta chains only, and without alpha or paired-chain data the features that could be detected were limited. An association between a missense DCLRE1C variant and V-gene and J-gene trimming of TCR beta chains was found in a later genetic analysis and replicated in an independent cohort. Because HLA typing was missing for some donors at each locus, association tests included only the typed subset. At a false discovery rate of 0.05, a later analysis linked around 17,000 TCR beta sequences to specific HLA alleles. Compared with the roughly 600-donor mean, donors in an Asian-associated ancestry cluster had fewer N-insertions in productive TCRs, according to a later genetic analysis. According to a later analysis, TCR association rates differed among HLA loci, with DRB1 alleles showing the most associated TCRs and HLA-C alleles showing the fewest. Three of the identified cytomegalovirus-associated TCR beta chains were confirmed in vitro to be specific for cytomegalovirus antigens. Roughly uniform sequencing depth across donors was assumed in presence/absence analyses, although this assumption may not hold. Across donors, most TCR sequences were observed very rarely, whereas some public TCRs were present in many individuals. In an earlier analysis of around 500 of the donors, most TCR beta V segments appeared in productive rearrangements about 87% or about 30% of the time, broadly matching IMGT annotations. It was suggested by the authors that the approach could potentially be generalized to other disease states and immunological phenotypes. A further reported finding was that TCR beta sequences accurately predicted the HLA-A and HLA-B alleles for most subjects in the first cohort. The 87-base-pair reads could not distinguish some IMGT-functional V segments, including TRBV6-2 and TRBV6-3, so those segments were excluded. According to a later analysis, most CMV-associated TCR beta chains appeared to be HLA-restricted, and the HLA associations seemed to be driven largely by CMV exposure. According to a later analysis, parvovirus B19, influenza, CMV and Epstein-Barr virus appeared linked to several top co-occurrence clusters. The study listed 164 TCR beta chains as associated with cytomegalovirus.

The cohort consisted of 650 to 700 healthy bone marrow donors. At the time of sampling, every cohort member was nominally healthy, though immune exposures that went unrecorded were likely present. The donor was CMV seropositive and was included in the group of almost 300 seropositive cohort members. A peripheral blood sample was collected from each donor, and TCR beta sequencing was performed on peripheral blood mononuclear cells. The Qiagen DNeasy Blood Extraction Kit was used to extract genomic DNA from the blood cell samples. Trimming costs V 1 base and J 5 bases, and their ends lie 10 bases apart. From its cysteine to its phenylalanine, the CDR3 spans 14 amino acids. Solely the CDR3 DNA is kept, with 42 bases framed from the first base. CDR1 and CDR2, looked up from the germline V gene (reference sequence), are SEHNR and FQNEAQ.

Sequencing used PBMCs. The chain was built from TRBV7-9 and TRBJ2-3; confidence is insufficient to name the D gene. This sequence was found in a man in his fifties or sixties in good health and CMV-seropositive. The sequence in DNA is TGTGCCAGCAGCTTAGAGGTGGGCCGAGATACGCAGTATTTT. The encoded protein is CASSLEVGRDTQYF.